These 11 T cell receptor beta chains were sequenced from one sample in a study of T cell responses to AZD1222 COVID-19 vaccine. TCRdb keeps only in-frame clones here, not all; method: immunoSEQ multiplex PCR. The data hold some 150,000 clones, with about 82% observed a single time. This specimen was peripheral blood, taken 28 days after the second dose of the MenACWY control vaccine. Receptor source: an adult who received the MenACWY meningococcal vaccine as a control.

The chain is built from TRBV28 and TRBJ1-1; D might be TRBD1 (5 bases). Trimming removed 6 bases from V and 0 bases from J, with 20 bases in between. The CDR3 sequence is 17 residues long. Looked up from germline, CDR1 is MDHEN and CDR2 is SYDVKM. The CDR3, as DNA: TGTGCCAGCAGCAGCCGGGACTCCTCTATCATGAACACTGAAGCTTTCTTT. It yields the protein CASSSRDSSIMNTEAFF.

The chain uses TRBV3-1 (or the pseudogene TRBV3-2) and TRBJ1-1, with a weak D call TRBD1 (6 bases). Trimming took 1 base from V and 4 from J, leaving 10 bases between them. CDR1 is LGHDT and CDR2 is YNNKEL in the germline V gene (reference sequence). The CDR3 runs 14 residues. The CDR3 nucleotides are TGTGCCAGCAGCCAAGGTCCAGGGGCCACTGAAGCTTTCTTT. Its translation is CASSQGPGATEAFF.

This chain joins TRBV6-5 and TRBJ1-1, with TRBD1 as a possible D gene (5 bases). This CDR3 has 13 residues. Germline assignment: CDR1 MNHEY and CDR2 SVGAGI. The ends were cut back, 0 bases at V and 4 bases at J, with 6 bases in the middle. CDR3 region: CASSYSRGTEAFF. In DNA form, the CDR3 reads TGTGCCAGCAGTTACTCGAGGGGCACTGAAGCTTTCTTT.

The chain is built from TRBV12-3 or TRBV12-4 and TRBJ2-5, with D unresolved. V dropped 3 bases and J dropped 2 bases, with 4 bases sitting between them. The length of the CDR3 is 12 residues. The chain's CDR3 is CASSFLQETQYF. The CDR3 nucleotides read TGTGCCAGCAGTTTCCTGCAAGAGACCCAGTACTTC.

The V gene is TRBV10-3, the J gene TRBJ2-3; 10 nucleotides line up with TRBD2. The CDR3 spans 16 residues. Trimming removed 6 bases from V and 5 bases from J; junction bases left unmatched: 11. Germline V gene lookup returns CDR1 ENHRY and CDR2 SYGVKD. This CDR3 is CAISPSGRGLRDTQYF. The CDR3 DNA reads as TGTGCCATCAGCCCTAGCGGGAGAGGTTTGAGAGATACGCAGTATTTT.

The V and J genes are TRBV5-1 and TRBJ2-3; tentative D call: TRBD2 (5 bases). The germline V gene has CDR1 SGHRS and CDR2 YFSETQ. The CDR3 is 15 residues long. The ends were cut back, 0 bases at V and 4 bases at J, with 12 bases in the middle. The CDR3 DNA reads TGCGCCAGCAGCTTGGGAGGGCGTGGTCCAGATACGCAGTATTTT. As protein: CASSLGGRGPDTQYF.

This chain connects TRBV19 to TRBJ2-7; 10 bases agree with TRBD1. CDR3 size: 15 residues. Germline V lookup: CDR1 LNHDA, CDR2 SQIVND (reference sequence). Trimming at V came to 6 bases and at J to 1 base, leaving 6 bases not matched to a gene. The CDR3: CASSPQGQGSYEQYF. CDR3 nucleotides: TGTGCCAGTAGCCCTCAGGGACAGGGGTCCTACGAGCAGTACTTC.

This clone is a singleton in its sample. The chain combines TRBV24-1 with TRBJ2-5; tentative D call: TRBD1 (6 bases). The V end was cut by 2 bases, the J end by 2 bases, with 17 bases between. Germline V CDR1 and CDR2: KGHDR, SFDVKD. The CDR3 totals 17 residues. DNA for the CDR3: TGTGCCACCAGTGATTCCACAGGGTCCCCAACACAAGAGACCCAGTACTTC. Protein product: CATSDSTGSPTQETQYF.

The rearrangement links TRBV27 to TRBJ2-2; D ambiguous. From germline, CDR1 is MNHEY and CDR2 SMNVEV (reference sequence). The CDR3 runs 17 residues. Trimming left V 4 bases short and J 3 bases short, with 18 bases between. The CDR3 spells CASSSLSQWPYTGELFF. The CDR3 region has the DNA TGTGCCAGCAGTTCTCTTTCGCAGTGGCCTTACACCGGGGAGCTGTTTTTT.

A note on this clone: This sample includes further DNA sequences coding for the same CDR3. The CDR3 is CASSYSEGNTEAFF. The CDR3 DNA reads as TGTGCCAGCAGTTACTCCGAGGGGAACACTGAAGCTTTCTTT. This chain connects TRBV6-5 to TRBJ1-1; D is unresolved. Germline CDR1 MNHEY, CDR2 SVGAGI. The CDR3 runs 14 residues. Trimming shortened V by 0 bases and J by 1 base, and 6 bases separated the two germline ends.

CDR3: CASSLIRGGAFF. CDR3 DNA sequence: TGTGCCAGCAGCTTAATCCGGGGTGGAGCTTTCTTT. The J gene is TRBJ1-1, the V gene TRBV11-2, with no clear D. The V gene's germline CDR1 is SGHAT and CDR2 FQNNGV. The CDR3 is made up of 12 amino acids. Trimming pared 2 bases from V and 10 bases from J, leaving 11 bases between.